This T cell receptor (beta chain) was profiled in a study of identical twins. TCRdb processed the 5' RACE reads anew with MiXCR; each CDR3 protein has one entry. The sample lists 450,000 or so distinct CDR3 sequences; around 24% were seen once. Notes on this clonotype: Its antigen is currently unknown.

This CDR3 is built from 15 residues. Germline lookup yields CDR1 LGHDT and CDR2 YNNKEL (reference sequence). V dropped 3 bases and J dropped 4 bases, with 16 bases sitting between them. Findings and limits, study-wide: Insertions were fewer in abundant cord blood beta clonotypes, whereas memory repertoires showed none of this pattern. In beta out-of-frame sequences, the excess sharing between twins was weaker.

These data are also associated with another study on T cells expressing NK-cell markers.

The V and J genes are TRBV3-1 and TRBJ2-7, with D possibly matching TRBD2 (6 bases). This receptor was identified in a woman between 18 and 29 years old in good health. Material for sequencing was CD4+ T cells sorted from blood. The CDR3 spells CASSHTSGGEYEQYF. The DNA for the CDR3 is TGTGCCAGCAGCCACACGAGCGGAGGGGAATACGAGCAGTACTTC.